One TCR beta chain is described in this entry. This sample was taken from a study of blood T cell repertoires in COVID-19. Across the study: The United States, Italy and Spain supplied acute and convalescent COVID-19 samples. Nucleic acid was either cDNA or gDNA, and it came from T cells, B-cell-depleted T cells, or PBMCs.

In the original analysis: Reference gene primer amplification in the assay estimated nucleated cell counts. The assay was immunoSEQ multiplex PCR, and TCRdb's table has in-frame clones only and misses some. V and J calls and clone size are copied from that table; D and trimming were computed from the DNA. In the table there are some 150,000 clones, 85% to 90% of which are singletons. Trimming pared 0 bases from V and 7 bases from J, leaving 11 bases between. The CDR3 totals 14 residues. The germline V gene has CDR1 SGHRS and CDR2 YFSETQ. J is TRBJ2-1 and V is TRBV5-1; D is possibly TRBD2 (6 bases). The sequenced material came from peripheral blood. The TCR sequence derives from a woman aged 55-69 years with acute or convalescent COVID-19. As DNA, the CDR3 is TGCGCCAGCAGCTTGGCCCCGGGAGATAATGAGCAGTTCTTC. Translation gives CASSLAPGDNEQFF.